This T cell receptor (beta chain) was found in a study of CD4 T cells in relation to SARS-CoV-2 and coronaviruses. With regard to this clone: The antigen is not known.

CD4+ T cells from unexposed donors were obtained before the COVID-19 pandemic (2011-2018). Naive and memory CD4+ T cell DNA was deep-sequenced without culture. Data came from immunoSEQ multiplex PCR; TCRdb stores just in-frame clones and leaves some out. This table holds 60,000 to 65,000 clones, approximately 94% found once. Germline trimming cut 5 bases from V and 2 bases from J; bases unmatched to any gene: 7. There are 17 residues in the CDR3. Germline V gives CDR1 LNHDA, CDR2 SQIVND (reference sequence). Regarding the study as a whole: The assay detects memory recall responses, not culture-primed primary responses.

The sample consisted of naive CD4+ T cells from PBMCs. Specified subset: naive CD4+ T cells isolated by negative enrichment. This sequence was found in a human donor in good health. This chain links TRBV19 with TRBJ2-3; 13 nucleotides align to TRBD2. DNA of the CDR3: TGTGCCAGTAGTCGGACTAGCGGGGGAGCTCTCACAGATACGCAGTATTTT. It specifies CASSRTSGGALTDTQYF.